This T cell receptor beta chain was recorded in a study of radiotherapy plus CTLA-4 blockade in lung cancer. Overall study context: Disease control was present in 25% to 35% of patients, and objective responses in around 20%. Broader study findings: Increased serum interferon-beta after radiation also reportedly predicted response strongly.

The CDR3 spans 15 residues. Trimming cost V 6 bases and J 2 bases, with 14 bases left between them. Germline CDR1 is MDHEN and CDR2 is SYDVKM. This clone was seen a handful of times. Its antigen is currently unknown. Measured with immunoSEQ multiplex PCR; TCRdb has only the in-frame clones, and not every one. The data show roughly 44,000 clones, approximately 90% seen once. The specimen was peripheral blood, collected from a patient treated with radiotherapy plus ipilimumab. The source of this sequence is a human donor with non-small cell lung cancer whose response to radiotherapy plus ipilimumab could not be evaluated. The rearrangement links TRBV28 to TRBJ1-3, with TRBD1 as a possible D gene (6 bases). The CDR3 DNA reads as TGTGCCAGCAGATCACAGGGATTCCCTGGAAACACCATATATTTT. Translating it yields CASRSQGFPGNTIYF.